This TCR beta chain is drawn from a study of OX40 agonist ivuxolimab in advanced cancers. The table lists this clone with a few counts. Its target is unknown. V lost 2 bases and J 4 bases, leaving 7 bases between the germline ends. The V gene's germline CDR1 is SEHNR and CDR2 FQNEAQ (reference sequence). This CDR3 has 13 residues. Sequencing was performed with immunoSEQ multiplex PCR; in TCRdb, only in-frame clones are kept and a portion is missing. Here the sample spans 80,000 to 85,000 clones, 80% to 90% being singletons. Study conclusions and caveats: Low clonal expansion, among the lowest seen, marked partial responders at 0.1-3.0 mg/kg.

This clonotype was sampled from an adult with an advanced solid tumor such as melanoma, head and neck, liver or kidney cancer. V and J are TRBV7-9 and TRBJ2-3; D is unclear. The sequenced sample was CD4+ or CD8+ T cells sorted from blood, obtained in a trial of the OX40 agonist ivuxolimab. CDR3: CASSLQASDTQYF. The CDR3, as DNA: TGTGCCAGCAGCTTACAGGCTTCAGATACGCAGTATTTT. Looking up the rest from reference TRBV7-9 and TRBJ2-3 gives the full variable domain: DTGVSQNPRHKITKRGQNVTFRCDPISEHNRLYWYRQTLGQGPEFLTYFQNEAQLEKSRLLSDRFSAERPKGSFSTLEIQRTEQGDSAMYLCASSLQASDTQYFGPGTRLTVL.